These 5 T cell receptor beta chains originate from one sample sequenced in a study of blood T cell repertoires in COVID-19. Profiled with immunoSEQ multiplex PCR; TCRdb holds only in-frame clones, not every one. This table has 110,000 to 150,000 clones, around 90% appearing once. Sequenced sample: peripheral blood. The receptors come from a woman aged 60-75 years with acute or convalescent COVID-19.

The genes are TRBV6-5 and TRBJ2-5, with 8 bases fitting TRBD2. CDR1 and CDR2 (germline): MNHEY, SVGAGI. The CDR3 has 13 residues. After removal of 7 bases from V and 10 bases from J, the junction contained 11 bases not matched to a gene. CDR3 region: CASMAGGKRGQYF. CDR3 nucleotides: TGTGCCAGCATGGCGGGGGGCAAGAGAGGCCAGTACTTC.

This chain joins TRBV6-2 or TRBV6-3 and TRBJ2-2; 9 positions match TRBD1. This CDR3 spans 14 amino acids. After removal of 4 bases from V and 6 bases from J, the junction contained 3 bases not matched to a gene. The germline V gene has CDR1 MNHEY and CDR2 SVGEGT. CDR3 protein: CASSSGQGPGELFF. The CDR3, as DNA: TGTGCCAGCAGTTCTGGACAGGGGCCCGGGGAGCTGTTTTTT.

V and J are TRBV7-2 and TRBJ2-3; TRBD2 agrees at 8 bases. The V segment lost 1 base and the J segment 8 bases; nucleotides outside the gene matches: 5. The CDR3 extends over 14 amino acids. Germline CDR1 and CDR2: SGHTA and FQGNSA. The CDR3 sequence is CASSLGGLAGTQYF. The CDR3 DNA sequence: TGTGCCAGCAGCTTAGGAGGGCTAGCGGGTACGCAGTATTTT.

A few counts support this clone. The V call is TRBV28, the J call TRBJ2-7; 8 bases are a match to TRBD2. The CDR3 has 18 residues. V was clipped by 5 bases and J by 1 base; unmatched bases: 16. CDR1 is MDHEN, CDR2 SYDVKM, per germline. CDR3 protein: CASSDSPGLGALSYEQYF. CDR3 nucleotide sequence: TGTGCCAGCAGTGATTCACCGGGACTAGGGGCATTGTCCTACGAGCAGTACTTC. The complete variable domain, with remaining parts taken from reference TRBV28 and TRBJ2-7, reads DVKVTQSSRYLVKRTGEKVFLECVQDMDHENMFWYRQDPGLGLRLIYFSYDVKMKEKGDIPEGYSVSREKKERFSLILESASTNQTSMYLCASSDSPGLGALSYEQYFGPGTRLTVT.

This clone was seen just once. This chain connects TRBV4-2 to TRBJ1-4; possible D gene TRBD1, 5 bases. The CDR3 consists of 15 residues. V lost 0 bases, J lost 2 bases, and 7 bases lay in between. CDR1 is LGHNA, CDR2 YNFKEQ, per germline. CDR3 DNA sequence: TGTGCCAGCAGCCAAGAGGGGGGGACTAATGAAAAACTGTTTTTT. Protein product: CASSQEGGTNEKLFF.